These 15 T cell receptor beta chains were sequenced from one sample in a study of beta chain features in type 1 diabetes. Expressed TCRB transcripts were sequenced because the isolated RNA had all been reverse transcribed beforehand. The method was immunoSEQ multiplex PCR; TCRdb's version includes in-frame clones alone and lacks a portion of them. The sample gives hundreds of thousands of clones, 17% of which show up once; 0.02% to 0.025% is in the top ten. Sequencing used naive CD4+ T cells from blood. The origin of the receptors is a woman in her late teens or twenties in good health.

This clone was counted between two and nine times. The chain combines TRBV6-6 with TRBJ1-5; tentative D call: TRBD1 (5 bases). Germline V CDR1 and CDR2: MNHNY, SVGAGI (reference sequence). V was pared by 11 bases and J by 2 bases, with 10 bases between. CDR3 length: 12 amino acids. The CDR3 protein is CAAQGGNQPQHF. CDR3 nucleotide sequence: TGTGCCGCCCAGGGTGGCAATCAGCCCCAGCATTTT.

This clone occurred a few times. The V and J genes are TRBV27 and TRBJ1-2; 7 bases agree with TRBD1. Losses at the gene ends were 6 bases for V and 13 bases for J; bases not matched to a gene: 14. The CDR3 loop spans 13 amino acids. Per germline, CDR1 MNHEY and CDR2 SMNVEV (reference sequence). Written as DNA, the CDR3 is TGTGCCAGCAGATCAGCGGACACAGGGGTGGGCACCTTC. Encoded protein: CASRSADTGVGTF.

V usage is TRBV7-9 and J usage is TRBJ1-1; D ambiguous. The CDR3 length is 14 residues. Trimming cost V 2 bases and J 4 bases, with 11 bases left between them. Germline-derived CDR1 and CDR2 are SEHNR and FQNEAQ (reference sequence). CDR3 residues: CASSLQAEGTEAFF. The CDR3 DNA sequence: TGTGCCAGCAGCTTACAGGCGGAGGGCACTGAAGCTTTCTTT.

This clone was counted a few times. The rearrangement joins TRBV9 to TRBJ2-1; TRBD2 might be the D (5 bases). CDR3 size: 12 residues. Germline CDR1 is SGDLS and CDR2 is YYNGEE. The V and J ends lost 0 bases and 10 bases respectively, with 8 bases between them. This chain's CDR3 is CASSVGGREQFF. CDR3 bases: TGTGCCAGCAGCGTAGGAGGGAGAGAGCAGTTCTTC.

This clone was seen only a few times. The rearrangement links TRBV7-9 to TRBJ1-4; D is ambiguous. The CDR3 has 15 amino acids. V was pared by 1 base and J by 8 bases, with 14 bases between. The germline gives CDR1 SEHNR, CDR2 FQNEAQ (reference sequence). The DNA of the CDR3 is TGTGCCAGCAGCTTAGGTCGGTCTGAGGGAGAAAAACTGTTTTTT. This translates into CASSLGRSEGEKLFF.

This clone was seen a few times. J is TRBJ2-1 and V is TRBV27; tentatively, D is TRBD2 (6 bases). This CDR3 comprises 14 residues. Deletions cut 7 bases from V and 3 bases from J, with 13 bases between. Germline V gene lookup returns CDR1 MNHEY and CDR2 SMNVEV (reference sequence). CDR3 protein: CASTPRRDYNEQFF. The CDR3 coding sequence is TGTGCCAGCACCCCGCGGCGGGACTACAATGAGCAGTTCTTC.

This clone was seen more than once but under ten times. This CDR3 reads CASSQAGDVGYEQYF. The CDR3 nucleotides read TGCGCCAGCAGCCAAGCGGGGGACGTTGGGTACGAGCAGTACTTC. The rearrangement links TRBV4-3 to TRBJ2-7; D perhaps matches TRBD2 (6 bases). Germline assignment: CDR1 LGHNA and CDR2 YSLEER. Trimming left V 1 base short and J 4 bases short, with 14 bases between. This CDR3 region has 15 residues.

The V call is TRBV28, the J call TRBJ1-1, with D unresolved. Trimming took 5 bases from V and 3 from J, leaving 13 bases between them. Looked up from germline, CDR1 is MDHEN and CDR2 is SYDVKM. The CDR3 runs to 14 residues. The CDR3 loop reads CASSHNSGYTEAFF. The CDR3, as DNA: TGTGCCAGCAGTCATAATTCTGGGTACACTGAAGCTTTCTTT. Full variable domain (outside the CDR3, taken from reference TRBV28 and TRBJ1-1): DVKVTQSSRYLVKRTGEKVFLECVQDMDHENMFWYRQDPGLGLRLIYFSYDVKMKEKGDIPEGYSVSREKKERFSLILESASTNQTSMYLCASSHNSGYTEAFFGQGTRLTVV.

This clone was observed a few times. The gene calls are TRBV6-6 and TRBJ2-3, with TRBD2 as a possible D gene (5 bases). Trimming shortened V by 6 bases and J by 4 bases, and 14 bases separated the two germline ends. This CDR3 is built from 14 residues. Germline V gene lookup returns CDR1 MNHNY and CDR2 SVGAGI (reference sequence). CDR3 amino acids: CASSSIAGADTQYF. The CDR3 DNA sequence: TGTGCCAGCAGCTCTATTGCCGGGGCAGATACGCAGTATTTT.

This clone appeared a few times. This same CDR3 is encoded by further DNA sequences in the sample. This chain uses TRBV11-2 with TRBJ2-2; 8 bases agree with TRBD2. The V and J ends lost 3 bases and 1 base, in that order; junction bases with no gene match: 1. The CDR3 covers 15 residues. CDR1 is SGHAT and CDR2 is FQNNGV in the germline V gene. DNA for the CDR3: TGTGCCAGCAGCTTCACTAGCGGGAACACCGGGGAGCTGTTTTTT. It yields the protein CASSFTSGNTGELFF.

The rearrangement uses TRBV9 and TRBJ1-3; tentative D call: TRBD1 (5 bases). The germline V gene has CDR1 SGDLS and CDR2 YYNGEE. This CDR3 has 15 amino acids. V lost 4 bases to trimming and J lost 4 bases, with 15 bases between them. CDR3 region: CASSPRLGAGNTIYF. The CDR3 coding sequence is TGTGCCAGCAGCCCCCGCTTAGGGGCCGGAAACACCATATATTTT.

The chain recombines TRBV6-6 with TRBJ1-2; D gene unclear. V lost 4 bases to trimming and J lost 8 bases, with 8 bases between them. CDR3 length: 11 residues. The germline V gene encodes CDR1 MNHNY and CDR2 SVGAGI (reference sequence). CDR3 residues: CASSSPMGYTF. The CDR3 DNA reads TGTGCCAGCAGTTCTCCGATGGGCTACACCTTC.

This clone was picked up a small number of times. The chain carries TRBV7-8 and TRBJ2-7; 12 bases align to TRBD2. Germline V gene data show CDR1 as SGHVS and CDR2 as FQNEAQ. The CDR3 totals 16 residues. The V and J ends lost 5 bases and 6 bases, in that order; junction bases with no gene match: 11. CDR3 protein: CASSQGRTSGAPEQYF. In DNA, the CDR3 is TGTGCCAGCAGCCAAGGGAGGACTAGCGGGGCCCCCGAGCAGTACTTC. The full variable domain, completed using reference TRBV7-8 and TRBJ2-7, is GAGVSQSPRYKVAKRGQDVALRCDPISGHVSLFWYQQALGQGPEFLTYFQNEAQLDKSGLPSDRFFAERPEGSVSTLKIQRTQQEDSAVYLCASSQGRTSGAPEQYFGPGTRLTVT.

This clone was observed a handful of times. The chain carries TRBV9 and TRBJ1-3; no definite D call. The CDR3 has 15 residues. Germline CDR1 and CDR2: SGDLS and YYNGEE. V dropped 1 base and J dropped 0 bases, with 8 bases sitting between them. The CDR3 nucleotides read TGTGCCAGCAGCGTATCGGCCTACTCTGGAAACACCATATATTTT. Its translation is CASSVSAYSGNTIYF. Full variable domain (remainder filled in from reference TRBV9 and TRBJ1-3): DSGVTQTPKHLITATGQRVTLRCSPRSGDLSVYWYQQSLDQGLQFLIQYYNGEERAKGNILERFSAQQFPDLHSELNLSSLELGDSALYFCASSVSAYSGNTIYFGEGSWLTVV.

The chain has TRBV5-4 and TRBJ2-1; a possible D gene is TRBD1 (6 bases). V was clipped by 1 base and J by 0 bases, with 11 bases between them. Looked up from germline, CDR1 is SGHNT and CDR2 is YYREEE (reference sequence). The CDR3 totals 16 residues. CDR3 nucleotides: TGTGCCAGCAGCTTGCGTACAGGGAGCTCCTACAATGAGCAGTTCTTC. Translation gives CASSLRTGSSYNEQFF.